Here is one T cell receptor (beta chain) with its context. TCRdb reprocessed the PCR reads via MiXCR and lists one record per CDR3 protein. In the table there are roughly 9,700 distinct CDR3 sequences, under 70% of which are singletons. The CDR3 sequence is 16 residues long. The V and J ends lost 1 base and 8 bases, in that order; junction bases with no gene match: 9. Germline CDR1 and CDR2: SGHTA and FQGTGA. The sample comes from a study of tumor-infiltrating lymphocytes in oesophageal squamous cell carcinoma. Sequenced: esophageal tumor tissue. The V gene is TRBV7-3, the J gene TRBJ2-1, with 9 nucleotides matching TRBD1. The sequence came from a female donor with esophageal squamous cell carcinoma. The CDR3 region is CASSLNLDRGSDEQFF. The CDR3 DNA follows: TGTGCCAGCAGCTTAAATCTGGACAGGGGCTCCGATGAGCAGTTCTTC.